The 9 T cell receptor beta chains reported below all come from one sample, sequenced in a study of OX40 agonist ivuxolimab in advanced cancers. The library relied on the immunoSEQ multiplex PCR assay. Here the immuneACCESS table is served through TCRdb, limited to in-frame sequences with V and J called. Missing clones are a known gap in these copies; in checked studies unresolved V genes cover under half, and the rest lacks a known reason. The sample contains about 98,000 clones, roughly nine tenths of them found a single time. The top ten hold 0.5% of the sample. The material was CD4+ or CD8+ T cells sorted from blood, obtained in a trial of the OX40 agonist ivuxolimab. These receptors were taken from an adult with an advanced solid tumor such as melanoma, head and neck, liver or kidney cancer.

The genes are TRBV19 and TRBJ2-7, with D possibly matching TRBD1 (6 bases). Trimming shortened V by 7 bases and J by 6 bases, and 22 bases separated the two germline ends. The CDR3 spans 15 residues. Germline lookup yields CDR1 LNHDA and CDR2 SQIVND (reference sequence). In nucleotides, the CDR3 is TGTGCCAGTACCAGGGCCGCAGGGGCGCCCTCCGAGCAGTACTTC. Encoded protein: CASTRAAGAPSEQYF.

The CDR3 DNA reads as TGCGCCAGCAGTGACCAAGGCGGGACTGAAGCTTTCTTT. Encoded protein: CASSDQGGTEAFF. The V and J genes are TRBV10-2 and TRBJ1-1; D is ambiguous. The V end lost 3 bases, the J end lost 5 bases, and 10 bases lay between the germline ends. This CDR3 comprises 13 residues. Germline V gives CDR1 WSHSY, CDR2 SAAADI.

For this clone: This CDR3 is missing its conserved last phenylalanine or tryptophan, likely due to a read error. The chain recombines TRBV2 with TRBJ1-6; 7 nucleotides align to TRBD1. Germline V gives CDR1 SNHLY, CDR2 FYNNEI. J was trimmed by 5 bases and V by 6 bases; bases with no gene match: 10. This CDR3 region has 16 residues. CDR3: CASRNFGQGDNSPLHL. In nucleotides, the CDR3 is TGTGCCAGCAGAAATTTCGGGCAGGGGGATAATTCACCCCTCCACCTT.

J is TRBJ2-3 and V is TRBV11-2; 8 bases fit TRBD2. The CDR3 covers 13 residues. Germline V CDR1 and CDR2: SGHAT, FQNNGV. Unmatched junction bases numbered 3, after V lost 5 bases and J lost 5 bases. CDR3 loop: CASSPGGIDTQYF. Written as DNA, the CDR3 is TGTGCCAGCAGCCCGGGGGGGATAGATACGCAGTATTTT.

This sequence joins TRBV18 and TRBJ2-7; no clear D. Trimming pared 6 bases from V and 2 bases from J, leaving 11 bases between. The CDR3 contains 13 residues. CDR1 is KGHSH and CDR2 is LQKENI in the germline V gene. CDR3 sequence: CASSPSYPYEQYF. CDR3 nucleotide sequence: TGTGCCAGCTCGCCCAGTTACCCCTACGAGCAGTACTTC.

As for this clone: Different DNA sequences within this sample yield the same CDR3. CDR3 nucleotide sequence: TGTGCCAGCAGCTTAAGCGGGGGTTACGAGCAGTACTTC. It is translated as CASSLSGGYEQYF. The chain employs TRBV7-3 and TRBJ2-7, with 7 bases fitting TRBD2. The CDR3 is 13 amino acids. Losses at the gene ends were 1 base for V and 4 bases for J; bases not matched to a gene: 1. Germline V gene sequence: CDR1 SGHTA, CDR2 FQGTGA.

This clone was counted a few times. The chain couples TRBV4-2 to TRBJ1-6, with D possibly matching TRBD1 (6 bases). The CDR3 sequence is 16 residues long. Germline V CDR1 and CDR2: LGHNA, YNFKEQ. V lost 4 bases, J lost 10 bases, and 20 bases lay in between. CDR3 sequence: CASSLIAGTWPSPLHF. CDR3 nucleotide sequence: TGTGCCAGCAGCCTCATAGCCGGGACATGGCCCTCACCCCTCCACTTT.

This chain connects TRBV25-1 to TRBJ1-2; a possible D gene is TRBD1 (5 bases). Trimming took off 5 bases at V and 4 bases at J, with 20 bases between the two ends. The CDR3 loop spans 16 amino acids. Germline CDR1 is MGHDK and CDR2 is SYGVNS. CDR3 region: CASSPAGRAGGYGYTF. The CDR3 coding sequence is TGTGCCAGCAGTCCGGCAGGGAGGGCCGGGGGCTATGGCTACACCTTC.

This chain joins TRBV5-4 and TRBJ2-3; 8 bases match TRBD2. The CDR3 is 17 amino acids. V shed 4 bases, J shed 1 base, and the junction held 11 bases outside the gene matches. Germline V gene lookup returns CDR1 SGHNT and CDR2 YYREEE (reference sequence). The DNA for the CDR3 is TGTGCCAGCAGCCCGGGAGGGTTGGGGGGAGGCACAGATACGCAGTATTTT. Translating gives CASSPGGLGGGTDTQYF.